This TCR beta chain was retrieved from a study of cytomegalovirus exposure and HLA in healthy donors. Study-level points and caveats: A prior analysis recorded that most TCR beta V segments were productive about 90% or about 30% of the time. Across donors, presence/absence analyses took sequencing depth to be roughly uniform.

This clone appeared a few times. Its antigen is not identified. Both 60 Vbeta primers and 13 Jbeta primers went into the PCR. Produced via immunoSEQ multiplex PCR; TCRdb's table is partial and in-frame only. The table shows tens of thousands of clones, with about 60% occurring only once. CDR1 and CDR2 (germline): MDHEN, SYDVKM. The CDR3 runs 16 residues. The V segment lost 4 bases and the J segment 3 bases; nucleotides outside the gene matches: 11. In nominal health when sampled, donors likely had unrecorded immune exposures nonetheless. This sequence was found in a woman younger than 45 in good health and CMV-seronegative. Sequencing was carried out using PBMCs. The chain uses TRBV28 and TRBJ2-7; TRBD2 matches at 8 bases. Here the CDR3 reads CASSYASTSGYYEQYF. The CDR3 nucleotides are TGTGCCAGCAGTTATGCCTCTACTAGCGGTTACTACGAGCAGTACTTC.